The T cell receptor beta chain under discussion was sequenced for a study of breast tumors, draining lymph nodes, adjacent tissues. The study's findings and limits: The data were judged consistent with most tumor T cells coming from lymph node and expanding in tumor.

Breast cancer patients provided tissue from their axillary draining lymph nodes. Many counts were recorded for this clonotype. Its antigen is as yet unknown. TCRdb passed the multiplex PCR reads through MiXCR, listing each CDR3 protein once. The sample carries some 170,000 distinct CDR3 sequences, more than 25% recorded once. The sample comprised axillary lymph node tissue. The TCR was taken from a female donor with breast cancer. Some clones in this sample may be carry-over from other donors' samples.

This CDR3 is CASSLRQGGTEAFF. The CDR3, as DNA: TGTGCCAGCAGCCTAAGACAGGGCGGCACTGAAGCTTTCTTT. V gene TRBV7-9 combines with J gene TRBJ1-1; 7 bases agree with TRBD1. The germline CDR1 and CDR2 sequences are SEHNR and FQNEAQ (reference sequence). V lost 5 bases, J lost 4 bases, and 7 bases stayed unmatched. The CDR3 is 14 amino acids.